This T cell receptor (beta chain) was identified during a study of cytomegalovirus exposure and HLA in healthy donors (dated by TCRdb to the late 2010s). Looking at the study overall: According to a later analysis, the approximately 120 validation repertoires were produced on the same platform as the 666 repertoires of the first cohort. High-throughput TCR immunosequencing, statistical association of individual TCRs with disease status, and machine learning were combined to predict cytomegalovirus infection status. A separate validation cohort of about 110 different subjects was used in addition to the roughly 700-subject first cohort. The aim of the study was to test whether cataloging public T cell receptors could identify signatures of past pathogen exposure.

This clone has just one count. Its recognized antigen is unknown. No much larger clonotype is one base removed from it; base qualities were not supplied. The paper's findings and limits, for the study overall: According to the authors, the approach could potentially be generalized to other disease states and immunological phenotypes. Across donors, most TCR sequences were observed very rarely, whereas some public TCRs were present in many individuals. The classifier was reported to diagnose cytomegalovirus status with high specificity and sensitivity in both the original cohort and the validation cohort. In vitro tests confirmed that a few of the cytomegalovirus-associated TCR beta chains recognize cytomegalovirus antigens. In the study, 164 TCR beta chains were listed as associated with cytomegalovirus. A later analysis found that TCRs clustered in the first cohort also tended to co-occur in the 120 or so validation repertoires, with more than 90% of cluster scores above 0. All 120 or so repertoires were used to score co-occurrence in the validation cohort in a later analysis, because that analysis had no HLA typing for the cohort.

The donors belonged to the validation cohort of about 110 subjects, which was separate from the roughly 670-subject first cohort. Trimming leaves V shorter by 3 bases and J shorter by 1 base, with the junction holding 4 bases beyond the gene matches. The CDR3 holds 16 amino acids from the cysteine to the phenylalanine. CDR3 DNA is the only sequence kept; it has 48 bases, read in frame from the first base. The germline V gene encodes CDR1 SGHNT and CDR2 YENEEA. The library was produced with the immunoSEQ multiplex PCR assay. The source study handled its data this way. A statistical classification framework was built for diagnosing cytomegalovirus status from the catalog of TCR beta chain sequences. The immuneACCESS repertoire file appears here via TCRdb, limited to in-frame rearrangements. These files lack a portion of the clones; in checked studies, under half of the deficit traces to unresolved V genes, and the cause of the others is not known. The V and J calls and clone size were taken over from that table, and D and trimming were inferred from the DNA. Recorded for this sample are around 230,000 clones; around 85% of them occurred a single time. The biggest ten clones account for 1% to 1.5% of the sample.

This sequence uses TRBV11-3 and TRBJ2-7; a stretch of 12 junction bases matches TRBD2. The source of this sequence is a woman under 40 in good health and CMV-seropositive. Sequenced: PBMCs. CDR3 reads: CASSFGLAGISYEQYF. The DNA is TGTGCCAGCAGCTTTGGACTAGCGGGAATTTCCTACGAGCAGTACTTC.